This entry lists 29 T cell receptor beta chains sequenced from one sample in a study of shared T cell receptors in the human thymus. Profiled with immunoSEQ multiplex PCR; TCRdb holds only in-frame clones, not every one. The table lists about 730,000 clones, approximately 83% of them singletons, with more than 0.008% in the top ten. These data were also reused for a study on human thymus T cells.

Input material: thymocytes. Source of these receptors: a girl under three years old with a congenital heart defect.

The rearrangement links TRBV14 to TRBJ2-5; D may be TRBD2 (6 bases). Trimming cost V 1 base and J 1 base, with 10 bases left between them. The length of the CDR3 is 15 residues. In germline, CDR1 is SGHDN, CDR2 FVKESK. CDR3 residues: CASSQVVGGQETQYF. Here the CDR3 DNA reads TGTGCCAGCAGCCAAGTCGTGGGGGGCCAAGAGACCCAGTACTTC. Supplemented by reference TRBV14 and TRBJ2-5, the full variable domain reads EAGVTQFPSHSVIEKGQTVTLRCDPISGHDNLYWYRRVMGKEIKFLLHFVKESKQDESGMPNNRFLAERTGGTYSTLKVQPAELEDSGVYFCASSQVVGGQETQYFGPGTRLLVL.

V and J are TRBV11-2 and TRBJ2-7; a possible D gene is TRBD1 (5 bases). The germline V and J ends were trimmed by 1 base and 6 bases, with 10 bases remaining between them. Germline V CDR1 and CDR2: SGHAT, FQNNGV. This CDR3 region has 13 residues. The CDR3 bases are TGTGCCAGCAGCTTAGCGCTCAGGGTCGAGCAGTACTTC. The encoded protein is CASSLALRVEQYF.

V gene TRBV5-1 combines with J gene TRBJ1-6; 9 bases are a match to TRBD1. V was pared by 6 bases and J by 10 bases, with 14 bases of the junction left unmatched. CDR3 length: 16 amino acids. Per the germline V gene, CDR1 is SGHRS and CDR2 is YFSETQ. CDR3 sequence reads: CASTIHKRTGVSPLHF. Here the CDR3 DNA reads TGCGCCAGCACCATTCATAAACGGACAGGGGTCTCACCCCTCCACTTT.

A single count supports this clone. The V and J genes are TRBV5-8 and TRBJ1-2; the match to TRBD1 covers 7 bases. The germline V gene encodes CDR1 SGHTS and CDR2 YDEGEE. The CDR3 loop spans 15 amino acids. After removal of 5 bases from V and 7 bases from J, the junction contained 14 bases not matched to a gene. This CDR3 is CASRFSQGWTFGYTF. The CDR3 DNA follows: TGTGCCAGCAGGTTTTCACAGGGGTGGACCTTTGGCTACACCTTC.

The gene calls are TRBV6-5 and TRBJ1-5; the D gene is possibly TRBD1 (5 bases). The germline V and J ends were trimmed by 5 bases and 0 bases, with 11 bases remaining between them. Germline-derived CDR1 and CDR2 are MNHEY and SVGAGI. The CDR3 has 15 residues. CDR3 nucleotide sequence: TGTGCCAGCAGTAAGACAGTTAATAGCAATCAGCCCCAGCATTTT. Protein product: CASSKTVNSNQPQHF.

In its sample, this clone was seen once. The chain uses TRBV6-5 and TRBJ1-2, with 9 bases matching TRBD1. Germline assignment: CDR1 MNHEY and CDR2 SVGAGI. The CDR3 is 14 amino acids. V shed 5 bases, J shed 3 bases, and the junction held 4 bases outside the gene matches. This CDR3 is CASSPQGADYGYTF. The CDR3 coding sequence is TGTGCCAGCAGTCCACAGGGGGCAGACTATGGCTACACCTTC.

This rearrangement joins TRBV5-4 to TRBJ1-1, with D possibly being TRBD1 (5 bases). The CDR3 sequence is 16 residues long. Germline loops: CDR1 SGHNT, CDR2 YYREEE (reference sequence). Trimming pared 2 bases from V and 3 bases from J, leaving 17 bases between. This chain's CDR3 is CASSFEGAGGYTEAFF. The CDR3 bases are TGTGCCAGCAGCTTTGAGGGCGCGGGGGGGTACACTGAAGCTTTCTTT.

The gene calls are TRBV18 and TRBJ1-2, with unresolved D. V was shortened by 6 bases and J by 0 bases, with 17 bases between the two germline ends. The CDR3 runs to 16 residues. Germline loops: CDR1 KGHSH, CDR2 LQKENI. The CDR3 is CASSRRRNGANYGYTF. DNA of the CDR3: TGTGCCAGCTCCCGACGCAGGAACGGCGCTAACTATGGCTACACCTTC.

This clone was counted only a few times. V is TRBV7-9 and J is TRBJ1-6; 8 positions match TRBD1. Looked up from germline, CDR1 is SEHNR and CDR2 is FQNEAQ (reference sequence). J was trimmed by 9 bases and V by 1 base; bases with no gene match: 8. This CDR3 comprises 16 residues. CDR3 nucleotide sequence: TGTGCCAGCAGCTTAGTTCTTGGACAGGGACGTTCACCCCTCCACTTT. Translating it yields CASSLVLGQGRSPLHF.

The chain recombines TRBV9 with TRBJ2-5; 9 bases match TRBD1. The CDR3 consists of 15 residues. Germline CDR1 is SGDLS and CDR2 is YYNGEE. The J segment lost 2 bases and the V segment lost 3 bases, leaving 5 bases of the junction unmatched. The CDR3 loop is CASSAGQGVQETQYF. The CDR3 bases are TGTGCCAGCAGCGCGGGACAGGGAGTACAAGAGACCCAGTACTTC. Using reference TRBV9 and TRBJ2-5 for the parts outside the CDR3, the full variable domain is DSGVTQTPKHLITATGQRVTLRCSPRSGDLSVYWYQQSLDQGLQFLIQYYNGEERAKGNILERFSAQQFPDLHSELNLSSLELGDSALYFCASSAGQGVQETQYFGPGTRLLVL.

The chain uses TRBV14 and TRBJ1-2; no firm D call. This CDR3 is built from 16 residues. The germline gives CDR1 SGHDN, CDR2 FVKESK. Trimming cost V 4 bases and J 3 bases, with 18 bases left between them. CDR3 sequence: CASSPLPSGPYYGYTF. For the CDR3, the DNA is TGTGCCAGCAGCCCCCTCCCGTCTGGGCCGTACTATGGCTACACCTTC. Together with reference TRBV14 and TRBJ1-2, the CDR3 gives the full variable domain: EAGVTQFPSHSVIEKGQTVTLRCDPISGHDNLYWYRRVMGKEIKFLLHFVKESKQDESGMPNNRFLAERTGGTYSTLKVQPAELEDSGVYFCASSPLPSGPYYGYTFGSGTRLTVV.

V gene TRBV9 combines with J gene TRBJ1-2, with TRBD1 as a possible D gene (6 bases). Trimming removed 8 bases at V and 3 bases at J, with 14 bases between. CDR3 length: 13 residues. Germline CDR1 reads SGDLS; CDR2 reads YYNGEE. CDR3 amino acids: CASTGRGYYGYTF. CDR3 nucleotide sequence: TGTGCCAGTACAGGGCGCGGATACTATGGCTACACCTTC.

This clone came up once. The rearrangement uses TRBV5-1 and TRBJ2-7, with D possibly TRBD1 on 6 matching bases. Trimming removed 4 bases at V and 3 bases at J, with 14 bases between. Germline CDR1 reads SGHRS; CDR2 reads YFSETQ. The CDR3 covers 14 residues. CDR3 DNA sequence: TGCGCCAGCAGCCCGGAGACAGGAAACTACGAGCAGTACTTC. Translated: CASSPETGNYEQYF.

The chain carries TRBV19 and TRBJ2-3; TRBD2 is a possible D gene (5 bases). Germline-derived CDR1 and CDR2 are LNHDA and SQIVND (reference sequence). This CDR3 has 13 amino acids. V lost 5 bases to trimming and J lost 3 bases, with 9 bases between them. Here the CDR3 reads CASSAGGTDTQYF. The CDR3 DNA reads TGTGCCAGTAGTGCAGGAGGTACAGATACGCAGTATTTT.

The CDR3 nucleotides read TGTGCCATCAGCCCGACAGGGTTTGATCAGTACTTC. It specifies CAISPTGFDQYF. The chain links TRBV10-3 to TRBJ2-4, with 7 bases identical to TRBD1. Trimming at V came to 6 bases and at J to 12 bases, leaving 8 bases not matched to a gene. The CDR3 length is 12 residues. Germline CDR1 and CDR2: ENHRY and SYGVKD.

The chain carries TRBV18 and TRBJ1-1, with a tentative D call TRBD1 (5 bases). Germline V gene data show CDR1 as KGHSH and CDR2 as LQKENI. The length of the CDR3 is 13 residues. The V and J ends lost 4 bases and 0 bases respectively, with 6 bases between them. The CDR3 DNA follows: TGTGCCAGCTCACTACAGGTGAACACTGAAGCTTTCTTT. Amino acids: CASSLQVNTEAFF.

The rearrangement links TRBV10-2 to TRBJ1-5; maybe TRBD1 (6 bases). CDR1 is WSHSY, CDR2 SAAADI, per germline. Trimming took off 6 bases at V and 5 bases at J, with 8 bases between the two ends. The CDR3 runs 12 residues. CDR3 bases: TGCGCCAGCAGCTACAGGGATCAGCCCCAGCATTTT. This codes for CASSYRDQPQHF.

The V gene is TRBV7-8, the J gene TRBJ2-7; possibly TRBD2 for D (7 bases). CDR3 size: 16 residues. The germline V and J ends were trimmed by 4 bases and 0 bases, with 16 bases remaining between them. Germline V gives CDR1 SGHVS, CDR2 FQNEAQ. CDR3 bases: TGTGCCAGCAGCTCCTACGGGGGGCTCCCCTCCTACGAGCAGTACTTC. Its protein product is CASSSYGGLPSYEQYF.

This rearrangement joins TRBV7-3 to TRBJ1-6; 7 bases are shared with TRBD1. In germline, CDR1 is SGHTA, CDR2 FQGTGA. This CDR3 comprises 20 residues. Trimming at V came to 5 bases and at J to 0 bases, leaving 16 bases not matched to a gene. CDR3 DNA sequence: TGTGCCAGCAGCCGCCATCCCCCGGGACAGATAAGCTCCTATAATTCACCCCTCCACTTT. Encoded protein: CASSRHPPGQISSYNSPLHF.

V and J are TRBV19 and TRBJ1-2; TRBD1 aligns across 8 bases. Germline CDR1 LNHDA, CDR2 SQIVND (reference sequence). With V trimmed by 2 bases and J by 6 bases, 8 bases remained unmatched. There are 15 residues in the CDR3. The CDR3 loop reads CASSISDRGEHGYTF. The CDR3 bases are TGTGCCAGTAGTATATCCGACAGGGGAGAACATGGCTACACCTTC.

The chain couples TRBV5-6 to TRBJ1-5; D perhaps matches TRBD1 (5 bases). CDR1 and CDR2 from the germline V gene are SGHDT and YYEEEE. V was pared by 4 bases and J by 7 bases, with 24 bases between. The CDR3 consists of 17 residues. Here the CDR3 DNA reads TGTGCCAGCAGCCCCCGGGGAGGGCAGGGCGTCAACCAGCCCCAGCATTTT. Its translation is CASSPRGGQGVNQPQHF.

The J gene is TRBJ1-3, the V gene TRBV25-1, with no clear D. CDR1 and CDR2 (germline): MGHDK, SYGVNS. V dropped 1 base and J dropped 4 bases, with 11 bases sitting between them. CDR3 length equals 15 residues. The CDR3 DNA reads as TGTGCCAGCAGTGAATCTCAGATGTGGGGAAACACCATATATTTT. Encoded protein: CASSESQMWGNTIYF.

This chain links TRBV6-7 with TRBJ1-5; TRBD1 aligns across 8 bases. TRBV6-7 is an ORF, with its function uncertain. Losses at the gene ends were 6 bases for V and 6 bases for J; bases not matched to a gene: 7. The CDR3 sequence is 14 residues long. This chain's CDR3 is CASRITGGRQPQHF. The DNA for the CDR3 is TGTGCCAGCAGAATAACAGGGGGACGTCAGCCCCAGCATTTT.

The rearrangement joins TRBV7-6 to TRBJ1-2; 7 nucleotides align to TRBD1. The CDR3 loop spans 19 amino acids. Per germline, CDR1 SGHVS and CDR2 FNYEAQ. Trimming cost V 1 base and J 1 base; bases outside gene matches: 15. As DNA, the CDR3 is TGTGCCAGCAGCTTAGAGCCTCCCGACAGGGAATCTCTTAACTATGGCTACACCTTC. Its translation: CASSLEPPDRESLNYGYTF.

The J gene is TRBJ2-1, the V gene TRBV6-4, with 9 bases fitting TRBD2. Losses at the gene ends were 4 bases for V and 7 bases for J; bases not matched to a gene: 8. This CDR3 is 15 amino acids long. CDR1 MRHNA and CDR2 SNTAGT come from the germline V gene. CDR3: CASSVSGGPDNEQFF. The CDR3 DNA follows: TGTGCCAGCAGTGTCAGCGGGGGGCCAGATAATGAGCAGTTCTTC.

The gene calls are TRBV2 and TRBJ1-5; D might be TRBD1 (5 bases). Trimming cost V 5 bases and J 2 bases, with 7 bases left between them. The CDR3 is 13 residues long. CDR1 and CDR2 (germline): SNHLY, FYNNEI. The CDR3 region has the DNA TGTGCCAGCAGTTTGACAGGCAATCAGCCCCAGCATTTT. Protein sequence: CASSLTGNQPQHF.

Notes on this clone: Other DNA sequences in the same sample also yield this CDR3. The chain couples TRBV2 to TRBJ1-2; possibly TRBD1 for D (5 bases). The CDR3 has 12 residues. The V gene lost 6 bases and the J gene lost 2 bases, with 7 bases spanning the gap. CDR1 SNHLY and CDR2 FYNNEI come from the germline V gene. The CDR3 nucleotides read TGTGCCAGCAGCGACAGCAACTATGGCTACACCTTC. The encoded protein is CASSDSNYGYTF.

This chain connects TRBV14 to TRBJ2-3; 9 nucleotides line up with TRBD1. The CDR3 totals 14 residues. The V and J ends lost 4 bases and 10 bases, in that order; junction bases with no gene match: 9. Germline loops: CDR1 SGHDN, CDR2 FVKESK. CDR3 loop: CASSRRDRAYAQYF. CDR3 coding DNA: TGTGCCAGCAGCCGACGGGACAGGGCGTATGCGCAGTATTTT.

The chain links TRBV25-1 to TRBJ2-1, with 12 positions matching TRBD2. This CDR3 comprises 13 residues. V gave up 7 bases and J gave up 9 bases; unmatched junction bases: 4. CDR1 is MGHDK, CDR2 SYGVNS, per germline. CDR3 nucleotides: TGTGCCAGCATGGGACTAGCGGGCCGTGAGCAGTTCTTC. Protein: CASMGLAGREQFF.